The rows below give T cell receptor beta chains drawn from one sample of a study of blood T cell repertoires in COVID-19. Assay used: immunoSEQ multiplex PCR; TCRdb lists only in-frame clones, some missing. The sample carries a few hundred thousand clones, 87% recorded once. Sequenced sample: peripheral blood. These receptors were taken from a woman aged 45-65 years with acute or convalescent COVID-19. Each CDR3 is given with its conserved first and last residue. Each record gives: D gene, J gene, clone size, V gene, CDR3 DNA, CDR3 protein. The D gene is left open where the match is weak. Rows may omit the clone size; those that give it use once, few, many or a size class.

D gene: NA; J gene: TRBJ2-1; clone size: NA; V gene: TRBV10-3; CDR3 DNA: TGTGCCATCAGTGCCCTCCAGGGGTACTCCCTAAATGAGCAGTTCTTC; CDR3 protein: CAISALQGYSLNEQFF
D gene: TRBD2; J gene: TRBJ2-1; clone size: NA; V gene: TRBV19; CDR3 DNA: TGTGCCAGTAGTATTCGGACTAGCGGAAATGGTGAGCAGTTCTTC; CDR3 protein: CASSIRTSGNGEQFF
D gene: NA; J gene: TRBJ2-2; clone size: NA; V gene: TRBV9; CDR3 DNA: TGTGCCAGCAGCGTAGGGATAGCGGCGGAAGGCGGGGAGCTGTTTTTT; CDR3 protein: CASSVGIAAEGGELFF
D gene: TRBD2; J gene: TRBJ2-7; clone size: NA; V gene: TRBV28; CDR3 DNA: TGTGCCAGCAGTTTATCGACTAGCGGGCGCTACGAGCAGTACTTC; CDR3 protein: CASSLSTSGRYEQYF
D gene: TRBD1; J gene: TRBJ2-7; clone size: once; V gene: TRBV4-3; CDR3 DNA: TGCGCCAGCAGCCAAGATTCCCCGGTTCCGGGACAGGGTTGGTCCTACGAGCAGTACTTC; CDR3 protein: CASSQDSPVPGQGWSYEQYF
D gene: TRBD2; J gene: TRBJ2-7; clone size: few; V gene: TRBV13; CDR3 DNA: TGTGCCAGCAGCCAAACCCGACTAGCGGGAGCCTACGAGCAGTACTTC; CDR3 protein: CASSQTRLAGAYEQYF
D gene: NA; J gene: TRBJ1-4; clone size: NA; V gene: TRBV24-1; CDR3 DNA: TGTGCCACCAGTGATTTGAGGGGTGAAAAACTGTTTTTT; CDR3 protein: CATSDLRGEKLFF
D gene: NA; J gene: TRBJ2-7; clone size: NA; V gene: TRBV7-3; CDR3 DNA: TGTGCCAGCAGCTTAACCCCCCGGGGGGAGCAGTACTTC; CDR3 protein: CASSLTPRGEQYF
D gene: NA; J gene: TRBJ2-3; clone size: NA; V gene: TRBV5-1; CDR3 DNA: TGCGCCAGCAGCTTGGGGGCTCATACGACGACAGATACGCAGTATTTT; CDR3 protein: CASSLGAHTTTDTQYF
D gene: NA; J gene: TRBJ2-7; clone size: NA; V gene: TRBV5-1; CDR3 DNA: TGCGCCAGCAGCTTGGGCACAGGGCCCCACGAGCAGTACTTC; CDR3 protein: CASSLGTGPHEQYF
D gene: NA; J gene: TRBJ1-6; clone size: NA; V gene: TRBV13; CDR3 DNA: TGTGCCAGCACCCTGATGGGACAAGACTATAATTCACCCCTCCACTTT; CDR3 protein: CASTLMGQDYNSPLHF
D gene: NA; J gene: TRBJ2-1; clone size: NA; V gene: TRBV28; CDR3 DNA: TGTGCCAGCAGCCACAGGTCTTGGGAGCAGTTCTTC; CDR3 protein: CASSHRSWEQFF
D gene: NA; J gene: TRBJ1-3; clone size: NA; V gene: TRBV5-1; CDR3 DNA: TGCGCCAGCAGCTTCCAGGCCCTCCGTCCTGGAAACACCATATATTTT; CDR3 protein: CASSFQALRPGNTIYF
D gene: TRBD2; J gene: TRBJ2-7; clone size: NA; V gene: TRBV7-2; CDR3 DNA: TGTGCCAGCAGCCGCCTAGCGGGAGTAGGCGAGCAGTACTTC; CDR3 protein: CASSRLAGVGEQYF
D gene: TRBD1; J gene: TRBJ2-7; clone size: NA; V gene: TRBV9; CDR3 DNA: TGTGCCAGCGGCGCCGGGACAGGGTTCTCCTACGAGCAGTACTTC; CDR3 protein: CASGAGTGFSYEQYF
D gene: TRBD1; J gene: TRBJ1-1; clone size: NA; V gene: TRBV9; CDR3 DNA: TGTGCCAGCAGCGTAGGGACCGGGACAGGTGTAGCCACTGAAGCTTTCTTT; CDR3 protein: CASSVGTGTGVATEAFF
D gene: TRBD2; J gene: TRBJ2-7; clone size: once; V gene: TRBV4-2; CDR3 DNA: TGTGCCAGCAGCCGCACGGGGGGACTAGCGGGAAATGCCTACGAGCAGTACTTC; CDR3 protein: CASSRTGGLAGNAYEQYF
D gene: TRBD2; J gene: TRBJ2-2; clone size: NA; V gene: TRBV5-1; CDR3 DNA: TGCGCCAGCAGTGTGGGACTAGCGGGAAACACCGGGGAGCTGTTTTTT; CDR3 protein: CASSVGLAGNTGELFF
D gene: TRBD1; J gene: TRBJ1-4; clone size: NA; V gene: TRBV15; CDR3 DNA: TGTGCCACCAGCAGGGACAGGGACGGGGAAAAACTGTTTTTT; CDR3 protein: CATSRDRDGEKLFF
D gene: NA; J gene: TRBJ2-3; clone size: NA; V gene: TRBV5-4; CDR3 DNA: TGTGCCAGCACGACCGCCACAGGGATTAGCACAGATACGCAGTATTTT; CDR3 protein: CASTTATGISTDTQYF
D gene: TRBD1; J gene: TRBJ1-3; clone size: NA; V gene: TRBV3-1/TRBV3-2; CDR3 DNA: TGTGCCAGCAGCCACTCCGGGACAGGGAAAAGAAACACCATATATTTT; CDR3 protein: CASSHSGTGKRNTIYF
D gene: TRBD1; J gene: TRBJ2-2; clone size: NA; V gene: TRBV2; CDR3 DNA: TGTGCCAGCAAGCCCGGGACAGCCCGAACCGGGGAGCTGTTTTTT; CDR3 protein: CASKPGTARTGELFF
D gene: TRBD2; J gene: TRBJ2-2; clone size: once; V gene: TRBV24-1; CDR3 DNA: TGTGCCACCAGTGATTTAACATGGACTAGCGGCTTGAACACCGGGGAGCTGTTTTTT; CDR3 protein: CATSDLTWTSGLNTGELFF
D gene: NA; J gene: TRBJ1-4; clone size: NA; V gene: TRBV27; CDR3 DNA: TGTGCCAGCAGTTTCACAGCCTCCTATAATGAAAAACTGTTTTTT; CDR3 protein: CASSFTASYNEKLFF
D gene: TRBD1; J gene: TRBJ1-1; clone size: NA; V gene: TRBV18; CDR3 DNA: TGTGCCAGCTCACCAGGACAGGGCCGAAACACTGAAGCTTTCTTT; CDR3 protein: CASSPGQGRNTEAFF
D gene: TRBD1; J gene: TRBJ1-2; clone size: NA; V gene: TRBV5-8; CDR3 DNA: TGTGCCAGCAGCTTGGAACAGGGGGCGCTTGGCTACACCTTC; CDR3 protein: CASSLEQGALGYTF
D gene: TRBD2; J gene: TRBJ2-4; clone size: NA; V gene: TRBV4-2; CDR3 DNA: TGTGCCAGCAGCCAAGAAAACGGACCCTATCTAGCGGGGGGAGCCAAAAACATTCAGTACTTC; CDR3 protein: CASSQENGPYLAGGAKNIQYF
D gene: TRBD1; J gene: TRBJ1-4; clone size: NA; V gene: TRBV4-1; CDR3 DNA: TGCGCCAGCAGCCCCCGACAGGGGGTGGTTGGAGCTAATGAAAAACTGTTTTTT; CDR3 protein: CASSPRQGVVGANEKLFF
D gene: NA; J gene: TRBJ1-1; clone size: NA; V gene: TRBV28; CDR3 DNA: TGTGCCAGCAGTTTAAGATTCGGGTTGAGGACTGAAGCTTTCTTT; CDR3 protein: CASSLRFGLRTEAFF
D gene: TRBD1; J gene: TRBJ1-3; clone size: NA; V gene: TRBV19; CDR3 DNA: TGTGCCAGTAGTACCAACAGGGGGTTAAGCTCTGGAAACACCATATATTTT; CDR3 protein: CASSTNRGLSSGNTIYF
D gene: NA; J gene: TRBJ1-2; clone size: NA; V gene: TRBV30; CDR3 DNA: TGTGCCTGGAGTGCTCTCGGACACTTTAACTATGGCTACACCTTC; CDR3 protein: CAWSALGHFNYGYTF
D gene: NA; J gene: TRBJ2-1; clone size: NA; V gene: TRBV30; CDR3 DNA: TGTGCCTGGATTCCCGGGACACCCGTTCCCTACAATGAGCAGTTCTTC; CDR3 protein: CAWIPGTPVPYNEQFF
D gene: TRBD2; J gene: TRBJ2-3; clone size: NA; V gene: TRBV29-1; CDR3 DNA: TGCAGCGTCCGAGGGCGTAGCGGGAGCGCAGATACGCAGTATTTT; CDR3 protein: CSVRGRSGSADTQYF